This entry describes one T cell receptor beta chain. CDR1 GTSNPN and CDR2 SVGIG come from the germline V gene (reference sequence). This CDR3 is 13 amino acids long. Trimming stripped 8 bases from V and 2 bases from J, with 15 bases between. In the original analysis: Nucleated cell counts were estimated from reference gene primer amplification. Only in-frame clones appear in the TCRdb table, and some are missing; sequencing was by immunoSEQ multiplex PCR. V, J and clone size are taken as reported in that table, and D and trimming were inferred from the DNA itself. The profile shows about 150,000 clones, about four fifths of them singletons. These data are taken from a study of blood T cell repertoires in COVID-19. Study in general: COVID-19 samples collected from the United States, Italy and Spain covered acute and convalescent phases. T cells, B-cell-depleted T cells, or PBMCs supplied cDNA or gDNA.

This clonotype was obtained from a woman in her sixties with active or convalescent COVID-19. Sequencing was performed on peripheral blood. The rearrangement uses TRBV30 and TRBJ1-2; possibly TRBD1 for D (6 bases). The CDR3 DNA is TGTGCCGGTACCGGGACATACAACTATGGCTACACCTTC. As protein: CAGTGTYNYGYTF.